The 25 T cell receptor beta chains below come from one sample, sequenced in a study of response to subunit inactivated influenza vaccine. One entry per CDR3 protein, called by TCRdb with MiXCR from the RT-PCR reads. The table includes a few hundred thousand distinct CDR3 sequences, over 9% detected once. Sequences were derived from non-naive T cells sorted from PBMCs, sampled around 15 days before vaccination. The receptors were gathered from a man aged 45-65 years who received an inactivated influenza vaccine.

This clonotype was seen a few times. The rearrangement links TRBV9 to TRBJ2-6, with a possible D match to TRBD2 (6 bases). V was shortened by 5 bases and J by 1 base, with 10 bases between the two germline ends. The CDR3 spans 15 residues. Germline V gene data show CDR1 as SGDLS and CDR2 as YYNGEE. CDR3 loop: CASSTGVSGANVLTF. DNA for the CDR3: TGTGCCAGCAGTACGGGAGTTTCTGGGGCCAACGTCCTGACTTTC. Complete variable domain (other parts from reference TRBV9 and TRBJ2-6): DSGVTQTPKHLITATGQRVTLRCSPRSGDLSVYWYQQSLDQGLQFLIQYYNGEERAKGNILERFSAQQFPDLHSELNLSSLELGDSALYFCASSTGVSGANVLTFGAGSRLTVL.

This clonotype has only a few counts. The chain combines TRBV7-2 with TRBJ2-5; D is unresolved. V lost 1 base to trimming and J lost 5 bases, with 5 bases between them. There are 12 residues in the CDR3. Germline values: CDR1 SGHTA, CDR2 FQGNSA. The CDR3 nucleotides are TGTGCCAGCAGCTTAGTGGCTGAGACCCAGTACTTC. Protein sequence: CASSLVAETQYF.

This clonotype was counted between two and nine times. The chain is built from TRBV7-3 and TRBJ2-1, with TRBD2 as a possible D gene (5 bases). CDR1 and CDR2 (germline): SGHTA, FQGTGA. The CDR3 runs 14 residues. V dropped 1 base and J dropped 9 bases, with 13 bases sitting between them. CDR3 region: CASSLRSASSEQFF. The CDR3 nucleotides are TGTGCCAGCAGCTTAAGGAGCGCTAGCAGTGAGCAGTTCTTC.

This rearrangement joins TRBV7-2 to TRBJ1-5; 7 bases map to TRBD1. Germline loops: CDR1 SGHTA, CDR2 FQGNSA. The CDR3 runs 15 residues. V dropped 5 bases and J dropped 7; count of bases not matched to a gene: 11. CDR3 protein: CASSTGDVIWQPQHF. The CDR3 DNA reads as TGTGCCAGCAGCACAGGGGATGTTATATGGCAGCCCCAGCATTTT.

This clonotype came up a few times. The chain combines TRBV20-1 with TRBJ1-5; perhaps TRBD1 as D (5 bases). Germline CDR1 and CDR2: DFQATT and SNEGSKA (reference sequence). Trimming pared 3 bases from V and 6 bases from J, leaving 21 bases between. This CDR3 comprises 16 residues. CDR3 bases: TGCAGTGCTAGGACCGGGGGGAGTATGGGTAGTCAGCCCCAGCATTTT. This sequence encodes CSARTGGSMGSQPQHF.

V usage is TRBV12-3 or TRBV12-4 and J usage is TRBJ1-3; D is possibly TRBD1 (6 bases). The CDR3 is 17 amino acids. Trimming took off 8 bases at V and 0 bases at J, with 20 bases between the two ends. The CDR3 DNA reads TGTGCCAGCGACAGACGGCAGACAGGTCGCTCTGGAAACACCATATATTTT. Protein product: CASDRRQTGRSGNTIYF.

The chain has TRBV29-1 and TRBJ2-7, with D tentatively TRBD1 (6 bases). CDR1 is SQVTM, CDR2 ANQGSEA, per germline. V was clipped by 8 bases and J by 2 bases, with 16 bases between them. This CDR3 has 13 amino acids. CDR3 sequence: CSTRPRTAYEQYF. The CDR3 nucleotides read TGCAGCACTCGCCCCCGGACAGCCTACGAGCAGTACTTC.

The chain carries TRBV6-5 and TRBJ1-2, with no clear D. CDR1 and CDR2 (germline): MNHEY, SVGAGI. Trimming removed 2 bases from V and 3 bases from J, with 13 bases in between. There are 15 residues in the CDR3. CDR3 in amino acids: CASSYLPLSHYGYTF. The CDR3 bases are TGTGCCAGCAGTTACCTACCGTTGAGTCACTATGGCTACACCTTC.

V is TRBV2 and J is TRBJ2-3; D might be TRBD1 or TRBD2, each matching 5 bases. There are 14 residues in the CDR3. V lost 5 bases, J lost 6 bases, and 15 bases lay in between. Germline loops: CDR1 SNHLY, CDR2 FYNNEI. The DNA for the CDR3 is TGTGCCAGCAGTCGACGGGGCCCCCAGGATACGCAGTATTTT. Amino acid sequence: CASSRRGPQDTQYF. Combining the CDR3 with reference TRBV2 and TRBJ2-3 gives the whole variable domain EPEVTQTPSHQVTQMGQEVILRCVPISNHLYFYWYRQILGQKVEFLVSFYNNEISEKSEIFDDQFSVERPDGSNFTLKIRSTKLEDSAMYFCASSRRGPQDTQYFGPGTRLTVL.

About this clonotype itself: One end of the junction does not line up with germline, which may come from a read error. V is TRBV4-1 and J is TRBJ1-6; 7 positions match TRBD1. CDR3 length: 15 amino acids. From germline, CDR1 is MGHRA and CDR2 YSYEKL. CDR3 sequence: CASSQEFQGGSPLRF. The CDR3 region has the DNA TGCGCCAGCAGCCAAGAATTCCAGGGGGGTTCACCCCTCCGCTTT.

This clonotype was recorded a few times. This sequence joins TRBV7-2 and TRBJ2-2, with a weak D call TRBD1 (6 bases). CDR1 is SGHTA and CDR2 is FQGNSA in the germline V gene. The CDR3 is made up of 15 amino acids. V was cut by 4 bases and J by 5 bases, with 14 bases left in between. The CDR3 DNA follows: TGTGCCAGCAGCTCAGCCGGGACAACGACCGGGGAGCTGTTTTTT. As protein: CASSSAGTTTGELFF.

The chain recombines TRBV14 with TRBJ2-1; the match to TRBD2 covers 9 bases. The J segment lost 8 bases and the V segment lost 0 bases, leaving 8 bases of the junction unmatched. From germline, CDR1 is SGHDN and CDR2 FVKESK. The CDR3 has 16 residues. CDR3 nucleotide sequence: TGTGCCAGCAGCCAAGATGGGACTAGCTCGATAGATGAGCAGTTCTTC. Protein: CASSQDGTSSIDEQFF.

The V gene is TRBV2, the J gene TRBJ2-1; TRBD2 aligns across 15 bases. Germline trimming cut 5 bases from V and 0 bases from J; bases unmatched to any gene: 5. The germline CDR1 and CDR2 sequences are SNHLY and FYNNEI. This CDR3 has 18 residues. CDR3 bases: TGTGCCAGCAGTAGGACTAGCGGGGGGGAGAGCTCCTACAATGAGCAGTTCTTC. It translates to CASSRTSGGESSYNEQFF.

This clonotype occurred a few times. The J gene is TRBJ1-2, the V gene TRBV10-3; tentative D call: TRBD1 (6 bases). The CDR3 totals 15 residues. Trimming left V 0 bases short and J 4 bases short, with 12 bases between. Germline V gene lookup returns CDR1 ENHRY and CDR2 SYGVKD. CDR3 nucleotide sequence: TGTGCCATCAGTGAGTCGGAAGGGGGGGGCTATGGCTACACCTTC. Residues: CAISESEGGGYGYTF.

The genes are TRBV20-1 and TRBJ2-5; D gene uncertain. This CDR3 is built from 11 residues. Per germline, CDR1 DFQATT and CDR2 SNEGSKA (reference sequence). The CDR3 sequence: CSPGDQETQYF. The CDR3 nucleotides read TGCAGCCCGGGCGACCAAGAGACCCAGTACTTC.

The chain combines TRBV9 with TRBJ1-5; perhaps TRBD1 as D (5 bases). The CDR3 has 14 amino acids. CDR1 is SGDLS, CDR2 YYNGEE, per germline. Trimming cost V 3 bases and J 4 bases, with 11 bases left between them. Here the CDR3 reads CASSDDGQNQPQHF. The CDR3 DNA follows: TGTGCCAGCAGCGACGACGGACAAAATCAGCCCCAGCATTTT.

This clonotype was observed a handful of times. This rearrangement joins TRBV7-2 to TRBJ1-4, with no clear D. The CDR3 runs to 14 residues. CDR1 is SGHTA, CDR2 FQGNSA, per germline. The ends were cut back, 4 bases at V and 8 bases at J, with 14 bases in the middle. CDR3 in DNA: TGTGCCAGCAGCTCAAGCGGACCCAGGGAAAAACTGTTTTTT. Its translation: CASSSSGPREKLFF.

By share, this clonotype ranks as medium-sized. The chain links TRBV7-2 to TRBJ1-1, with D unresolved. V lost 1 base and J lost 1, with 10 bases in between. Germline CDR1 reads SGHTA; CDR2 reads FQGNSA. The CDR3 extends over 15 amino acids. The DNA of the CDR3 is TGTGCCAGCAGCTTAGTTGGAGGGAGGAACACTGAAGCTTTCTTT. Translating it yields CASSLVGGRNTEAFF.

This clonotype was seen at least ten times. The gene calls are TRBV2 and TRBJ1-1; D not resolved. The CDR3 is 12 amino acids. V lost 1 base and J 0 bases, leaving 0 bases between the germline ends. Per germline, CDR1 SNHLY and CDR2 FYNNEI. CDR3 protein: CASSEVNTEAFF. In DNA form, the CDR3 reads TGTGCCAGCAGTGAAGTGAACACTGAAGCTTTCTTT.

This clonotype was recorded at least ten times. The rearrangement uses TRBV10-3 and TRBJ1-6, with D perhaps TRBD1 (5 bases). The CDR3 has 16 residues. CDR1 and CDR2 from the germline V gene are ENHRY and SYGVKD. V dropped 2 bases and J dropped 8 bases, with 16 bases sitting between them. CDR3 sequence: CAISEGTAWGYSPLHF. The CDR3 nucleotides read TGTGCCATCAGTGAGGGGACGGCTTGGGGGTATTCACCCCTCCACTTT.

This chain links TRBV2 with TRBJ2-5, with 8 nucleotides matching TRBD2. With 8 bases clipped from V and 2 bases from J, the junction kept 7 bases outside the gene matches. Germline CDR1 SNHLY, CDR2 FYNNEI. The CDR3 spans 14 residues. DNA of the CDR3: TGTGCCAGCGAGCGGGGGCCGGGACAAGAGACCCAGTACTTC. Protein product: CASERGPGQETQYF.

This clonotype was detected only a few times. The chain is built from TRBV3-1 and TRBJ2-3, with TRBD2 matching 14 bases. The V and J ends lost 4 bases and 3 bases, in that order; junction bases with no gene match: 15. The CDR3 runs 20 residues. Germline CDR1 and CDR2: LGHDT and YNNKEL (reference sequence). The CDR3 DNA follows: TGTGCCAGCAGCCTCCTCTTTACCGGGACTAGCGGGAGAACGACAGATACGCAGTATTTT. Amino acid sequence: CASSLLFTGTSGRTTDTQYF.

This clonotype was seen many times. The CDR3 is CASSQLFMKREGPETQYF. In DNA, the CDR3 is TGCGCCAGCAGCCAATTGTTTATGAAGCGGGAGGGCCCGGAGACCCAGTACTTC. This sequence joins TRBV4-1 and TRBJ2-5; 10 bases align to TRBD2. The CDR3 is 18 residues long. Germline V gives CDR1 MGHRA, CDR2 YSYEKL. The junction had 14 bases not matched to a gene; V was cut back by 2 bases and J by 5 bases.

The J gene is TRBJ1-2, the V gene TRBV12-3 or TRBV12-4; D might be TRBD1 (6 bases). Trimming cost V 8 bases and J 8 bases, with 18 bases left between them. The CDR3 is 13 amino acids. The CDR3 spells CASAFGGWAGYTF. The DNA for the CDR3 is TGTGCCAGCGCCTTCGGGGGCTGGGCGGGCTACACCTTC.

In this sample, this clonotype turned up many times. The chain combines TRBV7-8 with TRBJ2-5; no clear D gene. With 1 base removed from V and 4 bases from J, the gap between germline ends came to 10 bases. The CDR3 runs 14 residues. The V gene's germline CDR1 is SGHVS and CDR2 FQNEAQ. The CDR3 DNA is TGTGCCAGCAGCTTAGTGGCCCAGGCAGAGACCCAGTACTTC. Translating gives CASSLVAQAETQYF.